These 25 T cell receptor beta chains came from one sample sequenced in a study of technical replicates of blood from a few donors. Produced via immunoSEQ multiplex PCR; TCRdb's table is partial and in-frame only. Seen here are some 93,000 clones, 95% observed once, and the top ten hold over 0.25%. Sequencing was carried out using T cells isolated from PBMCs. Receptors were obtained from a human donor in good health.

The gene calls are TRBV19 and TRBJ1-5; possibly TRBD1 for D (5 bases). CDR1 is LNHDA and CDR2 is SQIVND in the germline V gene (reference sequence). The CDR3 sequence is 15 residues long. V was shortened by 3 bases and J by 2 bases, with 11 bases between the two germline ends. The CDR3 bases are TGTGCCAGTAGTATTACAGGAGTAGGCAATCAGCCCCAGCATTTT. Amino acids: CASSITGVGNQPQHF.

The chain links TRBV19 to TRBJ1-4; D is unresolved. Germline V gene data show CDR1 as LNHDA and CDR2 as SQIVND (reference sequence). This CDR3 spans 17 amino acids. Trimming removed 5 bases from V and 8 bases from J, with 24 bases in between. CDR3 sequence reads: CASSLETLQSPKEKLFF. The CDR3 coding sequence is TGTGCCAGTAGTCTCGAGACCCTACAGAGCCCAAAAGAAAAACTGTTTTTT. The full variable domain, its missing parts supplied by reference TRBV19 and TRBJ1-4, is DGGITQSPKYLFRKEGQNVTLSCEQNLNHDAMYWYRQDPGQGLRLIYYSQIVNDFQKGDIAEGYSVSREKKESFPLTVTSAQKNPTAFYLCASSLETLQSPKEKLFFGSGTQLSVL.

This clone was seen just once. The V gene is TRBV5-1, the J gene TRBJ2-7; 9 nucleotides line up with TRBD1. This CDR3 is built from 15 residues. CDR1 and CDR2 from the germline V gene are SGHRS and YFSETQ. J was trimmed by 5 bases and V by 4 bases; bases with no gene match: 10. The CDR3 bases are TGCGCCAGCAGCATCGATCCCGGGACAGGGAACGAGCAGTACTTC. Translated, it gives CASSIDPGTGNEQYF. Variable domain in full (rest from reference TRBV5-1 and TRBJ2-7): KAGVTQTPRYLIKTRGQQVTLSCSPISGHRSVSWYQQTPGQGLQFLFEYFSETQRNKGNFPGRFSGRQFSNSRSEMNVSTLELGDSALYLCASSIDPGTGNEQYFGPGTRLTVT.

This chain links TRBV5-1 with TRBJ2-1, with TRBD1 matching 9 bases. The J segment lost 10 bases and the V segment lost 4 bases, leaving 9 bases of the junction unmatched. The CDR3 spans 14 residues. Germline loops: CDR1 SGHRS, CDR2 YFSETQ. The CDR3 coding sequence is TGCGCCAGCAGCAAAGGGACAGGGCCCTCGGAGCAGTTCTTC. It is translated as CASSKGTGPSEQFF. The full variable domain, its missing parts supplied by reference TRBV5-1 and TRBJ2-1, is KAGVTQTPRYLIKTRGQQVTLSCSPISGHRSVSWYQQTPGQGLQFLFEYFSETQRNKGNFPGRFSGRQFSNSRSEMNVSTLELGDSALYLCASSKGTGPSEQFFGPGTRLTVL.

This CDR3 is CASIDTDQPQHF. The CDR3 DNA follows: TGTGCCAGCATCGACACAGATCAGCCCCAGCATTTT. V and J are TRBV6-4 and TRBJ1-5; no firm D call. V was shortened by 7 bases and J by 5 bases, with 9 bases between the two germline ends. The CDR3 runs to 12 residues. Germline-derived CDR1 and CDR2 are MRHNA and SNTAGT.

V is TRBV10-3 and J is TRBJ2-7; no reliable D call. V was pared by 3 bases and J by 0 bases, with 12 bases between. Germline loops: CDR1 ENHRY, CDR2 SYGVKD. CDR3 size: 15 residues. CDR3 nucleotides: TGTGCCATCAGTGAATCTAGATACGGCTCCTACGAGCAGTACTTC. It encodes CAISESRYGSYEQYF.

The rearrangement links TRBV6-6 to TRBJ2-7; 9 bases agree with TRBD2. CDR3 length: 15 amino acids. Germline trimming cut 5 bases from V and 3 bases from J; bases unmatched to any gene: 8. Germline CDR1 MNHNY, CDR2 SVGAGI (reference sequence). CDR3: CASSRRTSARYEQYF. For the CDR3, the DNA is TGTGCCAGCAGTCGACGGACTAGCGCCCGCTACGAGCAGTACTTC.

The chain is built from TRBV2 and TRBJ2-5; D may be TRBD2 (5 bases). The CDR3 totals 14 residues. Germline-derived CDR1 and CDR2 are SNHLY and FYNNEI. V was shortened by 11 bases and J by 5 bases, with 21 bases between the two germline ends. The CDR3 reads CAAATSRRGETQYF. The CDR3 DNA sequence: TGTGCCGCTGCGACCTCTCGCCGAGGGGAGACCCAGTACTTC. Looking up the rest from reference TRBV2 and TRBJ2-5 gives the full variable domain: EPEVTQTPSHQVTQMGQEVILRCVPISNHLYFYWYRQILGQKVEFLVSFYNNEISEKSEIFDDQFSVERPDGSNFTLKIRSTKLEDSAMYFCAAATSRRGETQYFGPGTRLLVL.

The J gene is TRBJ1-5, the V gene TRBV11-2, with D perhaps TRBD1 (6 bases). V lost 5 bases and J 2 bases, leaving 13 bases between the germline ends. CDR3 length: 15 residues. Germline V gives CDR1 SGHAT, CDR2 FQNNGV. In DNA form, the CDR3 reads TGTGCCAGCAGCCCTACAGGGCTGGGCAATCAGCCCCAGCATTTT. Protein product: CASSPTGLGNQPQHF. The full variable domain, with the rest looked up from reference TRBV11-2 and TRBJ1-5, is EAGVAQSPRYKIIEKRQSVAFWCNPISGHATLYWYQQILGQGPKLLIQFQNNGVVDDSQLPKDRFSAERLKGVDSTLKIQPAKLEDSAVYLCASSPTGLGNQPQHFGDGTRLSIL.

The chain couples TRBV4-1 to TRBJ2-5; D is undetermined. The V end was cut by 1 base, the J end by 5 bases, with 11 bases between. Germline CDR1 is MGHRA and CDR2 is YSYEKL. The CDR3 is made up of 14 amino acids. CDR3 nucleotides: TGCGCCAGCAGCCAAGTCAGGTTGTGGGAGACCCAGTACTTC. This codes for CASSQVRLWETQYF.

In its sample, this clone was seen once. This chain links TRBV6-5 with TRBJ1-2; 9 bases fit TRBD1. The CDR3 has 13 amino acids. V gave up 10 bases and J gave up 3 bases; unmatched junction bases: 6. CDR1 is MNHEY and CDR2 is SVGAGI in the germline V gene. CDR3 protein: CATRQGGDYGYTF. The CDR3 DNA follows: TGTGCCACCAGACAGGGGGGGGACTATGGCTACACCTTC.

The V gene is TRBV7-9, the J gene TRBJ1-3; the D gene is possibly TRBD1 (6 bases). The V and J ends lost 5 bases and 0 bases respectively, with 14 bases between them. CDR1 SEHNR and CDR2 FQNEAQ come from the germline V gene (reference sequence). This CDR3 is 16 amino acids long. The CDR3 loop reads CASSPPGQFSGNTIYF. Here the CDR3 DNA reads TGTGCCAGCAGCCCCCCCGGACAGTTCTCTGGAAACACCATATATTTT. The complete variable domain, with remaining parts taken from reference TRBV7-9 and TRBJ1-3, reads DTGVSQNPRHKITKRGQNVTFRCDPISEHNRLYWYRQTLGQGPEFLTYFQNEAQLEKSRLLSDRFSAERPKGSFSTLEIQRTEQGDSAMYLCASSPPGQFSGNTIYFGEGSWLTVV.

This clone occurred once. The V call is TRBV7-9, the J call TRBJ2-7, with TRBD2 identical over 10 bases. Germline V CDR1 and CDR2: SEHNR, FQNEAQ (reference sequence). V was pared by 3 bases and J by 1 base, with 3 bases of the junction left unmatched. CDR3 length: 15 residues. The chain's CDR3 is CASSFSGGTSYEQYF. CDR3 in DNA: TGTGCCAGCAGCTTTAGCGGGGGGACATCCTACGAGCAGTACTTC.

The table lists this clone with a few counts. The chain combines TRBV28 with TRBJ2-4; TRBD1 agrees at 9 bases. V shed 7 bases, J shed 6 bases, and the junction held 10 bases outside the gene matches. CDR3 length: 15 amino acids. Germline values: CDR1 MDHEN, CDR2 SYDVKM. Here the CDR3 reads CASTSGDRDANIQYF. CDR3 bases: TGTGCCAGCACCTCCGGGGACAGGGATGCAAACATTCAGTACTTC.

The V gene is TRBV29-1, the J gene TRBJ1-2; 7 bases fit TRBD1. J was trimmed by 8 bases and V by 6 bases; bases with no gene match: 12. Germline V lookup: CDR1 SQVTM, CDR2 ANQGSEA. The CDR3 is 13 residues long. The CDR3 bases are TGCAGCGTAAGGGACAGCGCGCTTCGGGGCTACACCTTC. This sequence encodes CSVRDSALRGYTF.

Only one count was recorded for this clone. The gene calls are TRBV30 and TRBJ2-5; TRBD1 matches at 7 bases. This CDR3 contains 13 residues. V shed 4 bases and J 5 bases; nucleotides not matched to a gene: 7. CDR1 and CDR2 from the germline V gene are GTSNPN and SVGIG (reference sequence). The CDR3 sequence is CAWKGRGMETQYF. CDR3 bases: TGTGCCTGGAAGGGCAGGGGGATGGAGACCCAGTACTTC. Supplemented by reference TRBV30 and TRBJ2-5, the full variable domain reads SQTIHQWPATLVQPVGSPLSLECTVEGTSNPNLYWYRQAAGRGLQLLFYSVGIGQISSEVPQNLSASRPQDRQFILSSKKLLLSDSGFYLCAWKGRGMETQYFGPGTRLLVL.

The chain joins TRBV28 to TRBJ2-7; 10 bases are a match to TRBD2. The CDR3 contains 17 residues. V lost 5 bases to trimming and J lost 4 bases; unmatched junction nucleotides: 14. From germline, CDR1 is MDHEN and CDR2 SYDVKM. CDR3 in amino acids: CASSALGVLAGAYEQYF. The CDR3 nucleotides are TGTGCCAGCAGTGCGCTCGGGGTGCTAGCGGGGGCTTACGAGCAGTACTTC. Complete variable domain (other parts from reference TRBV28 and TRBJ2-7): DVKVTQSSRYLVKRTGEKVFLECVQDMDHENMFWYRQDPGLGLRLIYFSYDVKMKEKGDIPEGYSVSREKKERFSLILESASTNQTSMYLCASSALGVLAGAYEQYFGPGTRLTVT.

The chain carries TRBV7-7 and TRBJ2-5; TRBD2 matches 11 bases. Germline CDR1 is SSHAT and CDR2 is FNYEAQ (reference sequence). The CDR3 spans 16 residues. V lost 5 bases and J lost 5; bases outside the gene matches: 10. Written as DNA, the CDR3 is TGTGCCAGCAGCCCGCATTCTAGCGGGAGGTCGGAGACCCAGTACTTC. Protein product: CASSPHSSGRSETQYF.

This sequence joins TRBV15 and TRBJ2-2; TRBD1 aligns across 8 bases. Trimming cost V 0 bases and J 5 bases; bases outside gene matches: 8. The CDR3 covers 17 residues. Germline V gene lookup returns CDR1 LNHNV and CDR2 YYDKDF (reference sequence). Here the CDR3 DNA reads TGTGCCACCAGCAGAGATCTCTTGACAGGGGAAACCGGGGAGCTGTTTTTT. This encodes CATSRDLLTGETGELFF. Filled out from reference TRBV15 and TRBJ2-2, the complete variable domain reads DAMVIQNPRYQVTQFGKPVTLSCSQTLNHNVMYWYQQKSSQAPKLLFHYYDKDFNNEADTPDNFQSRRPNTSFCFLDIRSPGLGDTAMYLCATSRDLLTGETGELFFGEGSRLTVL.

This chain links TRBV10-3 with TRBJ2-3; D unclear. Germline-derived CDR1 and CDR2 are ENHRY and SYGVKD. This CDR3 has 11 residues. Trimming shortened V by 11 bases and J by 5 bases, and 11 bases separated the two germline ends. CDR3 in DNA: TGTGCCTCACAGACCGGAGATACGCAGTATTTT. Protein sequence: CASQTGDTQYF.

This sequence joins TRBV5-4 and TRBJ2-1; 9 bases fit TRBD2. CDR3 length equals 18 residues. CDR1 and CDR2 (germline): SGHNT, YYREEE (reference sequence). V shed 3 bases and J 4 bases; nucleotides not matched to a gene: 14. The CDR3 loop is CASSSLELAGDLYNEQFF. For the CDR3, the DNA is TGTGCCAGCAGCTCCTTGGAACTAGCGGGCGACCTTTACAATGAGCAGTTCTTC.

The chain combines TRBV5-1 with TRBJ1-1, with 7 bases matching TRBD1. The V gene's germline CDR1 is SGHRS and CDR2 YFSETQ. The CDR3 is made up of 16 amino acids. The J segment lost 5 bases and the V segment lost 2 bases, leaving 12 bases of the junction unmatched. In DNA form, the CDR3 reads TGCGCCAGCAGCTTTGTACAGGGGTTCGGGGTAACTGAAGCTTTCTTT. Translating gives CASSFVQGFGVTEAFF.

This chain joins TRBV9 and TRBJ2-7, with 13 bases aligning to TRBD2. Germline V gives CDR1 SGDLS, CDR2 YYNGEE. The V segment lost 1 base and the J segment 3 bases; nucleotides outside the gene matches: 4. The CDR3 runs to 16 residues. CDR3: CASSVSGTSGIYEQYF. DNA for the CDR3: TGTGCCAGCAGCGTATCCGGGACTAGCGGGATCTACGAGCAGTACTTC.

The rearrangement uses TRBV30 and TRBJ2-3; 14 bases agree with TRBD2. Trimming removed 4 bases from V and 9 bases from J; junction bases left unmatched: 6. The germline gives CDR1 GTSNPN, CDR2 SVGIG (reference sequence). This CDR3 spans 14 amino acids. The CDR3 here is CAWMGLAGDRTQYF. In DNA, the CDR3 is TGTGCCTGGATGGGACTAGCGGGGGACCGAACGCAGTATTTT.

This chain connects TRBV5-5 to TRBJ1-6; no reliable D call. The CDR3 contains 15 residues. The V gene's germline CDR1 is SGHKS and CDR2 YYEKEE (reference sequence). With 0 bases removed from V and 7 bases from J, the gap between germline ends came to 11 bases. The CDR3 protein is CASSLAAGENSPLHF. DNA for the CDR3: TGTGCCAGCAGCTTGGCTGCCGGGGAAAATTCACCCCTCCACTTT.